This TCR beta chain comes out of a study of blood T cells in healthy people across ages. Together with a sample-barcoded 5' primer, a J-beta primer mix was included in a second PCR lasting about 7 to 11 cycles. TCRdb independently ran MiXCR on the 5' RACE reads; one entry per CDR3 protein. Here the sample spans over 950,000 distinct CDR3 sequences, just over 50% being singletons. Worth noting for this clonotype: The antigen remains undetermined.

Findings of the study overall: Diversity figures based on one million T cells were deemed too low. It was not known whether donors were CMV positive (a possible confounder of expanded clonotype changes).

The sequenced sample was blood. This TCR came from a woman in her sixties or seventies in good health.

The DNA of the CDR3 is TGTGCCTGGAATGGGCAGGGGAGGGAGACCCAGTACTTC. Protein sequence: CAWNGQGRETQYF. V gene TRBV30 combines with J gene TRBJ2-5, with D tentatively TRBD1 or TRBD2 (6 bases each). The CDR3 spans 13 residues. Trimming left V 4 bases short and J 5 bases short, with 14 bases between. Germline lookup yields CDR1 GTSNPN and CDR2 SVGIG (reference sequence). The complete variable domain, with remaining parts taken from reference TRBV30 and TRBJ2-5, reads SQTIHQWPATLVQPVGSPLSLECTVEGTSNPNLYWYRQAAGRGLQLLFYSVGIGQISSEVPQNLSASRPQDRQFILSSKKLLLSDSGFYLCAWNGQGRETQYFGPGTRLLVL.